The 15 T cell receptor beta chains in this list originate from one sample, sequenced in a study of blood T cell repertoires in COVID-19. Only in-frame clones appear in the TCRdb table, and some are missing; sequencing was by immunoSEQ multiplex PCR. Of 300,000 to 450,000 clones listed, approximately 89% are singletons. The sequencing sample was made of peripheral blood. These receptors were collected from a woman in her fifties or sixties with COVID-19, enrolled during active disease.

V usage is TRBV19 and J usage is TRBJ1-6; perhaps TRBD1 as D (5 bases). The CDR3 runs to 13 residues. The germline gives CDR1 LNHDA, CDR2 SQIVND (reference sequence). V was trimmed by 3 bases and J by 10 bases, leaving 10 bases between them. CDR3 amino acids: CASSIWGDSPLHF. In DNA form, the CDR3 reads TGTGCCAGTAGTATTTGGGGGGACTCACCCCTCCACTTT.

The genes are TRBV27 and TRBJ2-1, with a possible D match to TRBD2 (6 bases). Trimming removed 7 bases at V and 10 bases at J, with 20 bases between. Germline values: CDR1 MNHEY, CDR2 SMNVEV (reference sequence). The CDR3 loop spans 14 amino acids. CDR3 DNA: TGTGCCAGCACCTTCGACCCCGTTGCGGGGGAGCAGTTCTTC. Translating it yields CASTFDPVAGEQFF.

This chain connects TRBV4-2 to TRBJ1-2, with unresolved D. Looked up from germline, CDR1 is LGHNA and CDR2 is YNFKEQ. Trimming took off 0 bases at V and 4 bases at J, with 9 bases between the two ends. The CDR3 extends over 14 amino acids. CDR3 DNA: TGTGCCAGCAGCCAAGATCAACAAACCTATGGCTACACCTTC. Protein: CASSQDQQTYGYTF.

The gene calls are TRBV29-1 and TRBJ1-4; a weak D match, TRBD1 (5 bases). V lost 7 bases, J lost 5 bases, and 17 bases lay in between. The CDR3 is 14 residues long. Germline V gene data show CDR1 as SQVTM and CDR2 as ANQGSEA. The CDR3 region is CSGWFREGNEKLFF. CDR3 DNA sequence: TGCAGCGGTTGGTTCAGGGAAGGGAATGAAAAACTGTTTTTT.

This chain joins TRBV19 and TRBJ2-7; D unresolved. Germline CDR1 reads LNHDA; CDR2 reads SQIVND (reference sequence). This CDR3 contains 11 residues. Trimming shortened V by 4 bases and J by 9 bases, and 10 bases separated the two germline ends. The CDR3 coding sequence is TGTGCCAGTAGTACACGTACGGGGCAGTACTTC. Protein sequence: CASSTRTGQYF.

In DNA form, the CDR3 reads TGTGCCAGCAGGTTGGACAGTCCGCTTAACTATGGCTACACCTTC. It is translated as CASRLDSPLNYGYTF. The V call is TRBV28, the J call TRBJ1-2; weak D call: TRBD1 (6 bases). Trimming cost V 6 bases and J 1 base, with 15 bases left between them. The germline CDR1 and CDR2 sequences are MDHEN and SYDVKM. The CDR3 is made up of 15 amino acids.

The rearrangement joins TRBV19 to TRBJ2-1; 10 bases agree with TRBD2. This CDR3 comprises 14 residues. V shed 10 bases and J 1 base; nucleotides not matched to a gene: 4. Germline CDR1 is LNHDA and CDR2 is SQIVND (reference sequence). The CDR3 protein is CATIAGGSYNEQFF. CDR3 nucleotide sequence: TGTGCCACCATAGCGGGGGGATCCTACAATGAGCAGTTCTTC.

J is TRBJ2-7 and V is TRBV4-2; D uncertain. V lost 0 bases, J lost 3 bases, and 12 bases lay in between. Germline values: CDR1 LGHNA, CDR2 YNFKEQ. The CDR3 length is 15 residues. CDR3 DNA sequence: TGTGCCAGCAGCCAAGATATGGCGGCACGCTACGAGCAGTACTTC. This sequence encodes CASSQDMAARYEQYF.

V gene TRBV30 combines with J gene TRBJ2-2, with D possibly matching TRBD2 (6 bases). Trimming cost V 3 bases and J 1 base, with 9 bases left between them. Germline V gene lookup returns CDR1 GTSNPN and CDR2 SVGIG (reference sequence). The CDR3 is made up of 14 amino acids. The CDR3 here is CAWRLALNTGELFF. In DNA, the CDR3 is TGTGCCTGGAGACTAGCCCTGAACACCGGGGAGCTGTTTTTT.

The chain links TRBV4-2 to TRBJ2-7, with 7 bases matching TRBD1. Unmatched junction bases numbered 7, after V lost 2 bases and J lost 6 bases. CDR1 is LGHNA, CDR2 YNFKEQ, per germline. The CDR3 sequence is 14 residues long. In DNA, the CDR3 is TGTGCCAGCAGCCAACAAAGCCCAGGGGGCGAGCAGTACTTC. Residues: CASSQQSPGGEQYF.

The chain joins TRBV5-1 to TRBJ2-5, with 11 bases fitting TRBD2. The CDR3 runs to 15 residues. V dropped 4 bases and J dropped 0; count of bases not matched to a gene: 2. The germline CDR1 and CDR2 sequences are SGHRS and YFSETQ. The CDR3 region has the DNA TGCGCCAGCAGCCGACTAGCGGGGCACCAAGAGACCCAGTACTTC. Amino acids: CASSRLAGHQETQYF.

The V and J genes are TRBV9 and TRBJ2-1; 7 bases align to TRBD2. The CDR3 extends over 15 amino acids. V was pared by 4 bases and J by 4 bases, with 8 bases of the junction left unmatched. CDR1 is SGDLS and CDR2 is YYNGEE in the germline V gene. As DNA, the CDR3 is TGTGCCAGCAGCCCCGCCCGACTAGCTTACAATGAGCAGTTCTTC. Protein: CASSPARLAYNEQFF.

The chain couples TRBV7-6 to TRBJ1-3; D possibly corresponds to TRBD1 (5 bases). This CDR3 region has 17 residues. V dropped 2 bases and J dropped 0 bases, with 14 bases sitting between them. Looked up from germline, CDR1 is SGHVS and CDR2 is FNYEAQ. The CDR3 bases are TGTGCCAGCAGCTTATTGGGAGGGGCCTCCTCTGGAAACACCATATATTTT. Translating gives CASSLLGGASSGNTIYF.

The V gene is TRBV3-1 (or the pseudogene TRBV3-2), the J gene TRBJ1-5; D is ambiguous. The V gene's germline CDR1 is LGHDT and CDR2 YNNKEL (reference sequence). V lost 11 bases and J 3 bases, leaving 17 bases between the germline ends. The CDR3 spans 14 residues. The DNA for the CDR3 is TGTGCCTTCTCAGCGGGTGGGGACAATCAGCCCCAGCATTTT. Translated, it gives CAFSAGGDNQPQHF.

The V and J genes are TRBV6-2 or TRBV6-3 and TRBJ1-3; 7 bases map to TRBD1. V trimming: 2 bases; J trimming: 5 bases; junction bases outside the gene matches: 3. Germline V gene data show CDR1 as MNHEY and CDR2 as SVGEGT. The CDR3 covers 14 residues. The DNA of the CDR3 is TGTGCCAGCAGTTACGGGGACAGCAGAAACACCATATATTTT. This codes for CASSYGDSRNTIYF.